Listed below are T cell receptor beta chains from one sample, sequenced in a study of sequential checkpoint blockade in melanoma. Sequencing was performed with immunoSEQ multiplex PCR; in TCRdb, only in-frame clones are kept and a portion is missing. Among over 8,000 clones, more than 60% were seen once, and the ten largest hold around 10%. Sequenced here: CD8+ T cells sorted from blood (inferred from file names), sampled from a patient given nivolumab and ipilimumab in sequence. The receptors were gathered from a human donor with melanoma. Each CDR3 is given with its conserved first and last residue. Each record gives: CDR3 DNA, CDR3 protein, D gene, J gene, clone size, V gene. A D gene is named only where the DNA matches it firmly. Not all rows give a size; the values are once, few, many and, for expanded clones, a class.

CDR3 DNA: TGCAGCGTTGCCCTCCAAAGGGAGCCATACGAGCAGTACTTC; CDR3 protein: CSVALQREPYEQYF; D gene: -; J gene: TRBJ2-7; clone size: -; V gene: TRBV29-1
CDR3 DNA: TGTGCCAGCACCGACTCAAGGAGTGCGGTAGTTTATTCCTACGAGCAGTACTTC; CDR3 protein: CASTDSRSAVVYSYEQYF; D gene: -; J gene: TRBJ2-7; clone size: -; V gene: TRBV7-2
CDR3 DNA: TGTGCCAGCAGCTTAAGGACAGCTGAACTGTTTTTT; CDR3 protein: CASSLRTAELFF; D gene: -; J gene: TRBJ1-4; clone size: -; V gene: TRBV11-2
CDR3 DNA: TGCGCCAGCAGCCAAGATTTGCCGAGCTCCTACGAGCAGTACTTC; CDR3 protein: CASSQDLPSSYEQYF; D gene: -; J gene: TRBJ2-7; clone size: -; V gene: TRBV4-3
CDR3 DNA: TGTGCCAGCAGTGAAGCTTACAGGGGGCTCGAGCAGTACTTC; CDR3 protein: CASSEAYRGLEQYF; D gene: TRBD1; J gene: TRBJ2-7; clone size: -; V gene: TRBV6-1
CDR3 DNA: TGTGCCAGCAGCGGGACTAGCGGGAGGGCCTTTTACAATGAGCAGTTCTTC; CDR3 protein: CASSGTSGRAFYNEQFF; D gene: TRBD2; J gene: TRBJ2-1; clone size: -; V gene: TRBV27
CDR3 DNA: TGTGCCAGCAGTTTATCGGGACTAGCTGGAGATACGCAGTATTTT; CDR3 protein: CASSLSGLAGDTQYF; D gene: TRBD2; J gene: TRBJ2-3; clone size: -; V gene: TRBV27
CDR3 DNA: TGTGCCACAGCCGGGACAGGTATCTCCTACGAGCAGTACTTC; CDR3 protein: CATAGTGISYEQYF; D gene: TRBD1; J gene: TRBJ2-7; clone size: -; V gene: TRBV27
CDR3 DNA: TGCGCCAGCAGCCAAACCCCCACAGAATACGAGCAGTACTTC; CDR3 protein: CASSQTPTEYEQYF; D gene: -; J gene: TRBJ2-7; clone size: -; V gene: TRBV4-3
CDR3 DNA: TGTGCCACTTCAGACAGAGCGAACACTGAAGCTTTCTTT; CDR3 protein: CATSDRANTEAFF; D gene: -; J gene: TRBJ1-1; clone size: once; V gene: TRBV15
CDR3 DNA: TGTGCCAGCTCCCAGCCCAGGGTAGCTAACTATGGCTACACCTTC; CDR3 protein: CASSQPRVANYGYTF; D gene: -; J gene: TRBJ1-2; clone size: -; V gene: TRBV28
CDR3 DNA: TGTGCCACCAACCCACAGGGATTACATGAAAAACTGTTTTTT; CDR3 protein: CATNPQGLHEKLFF; D gene: -; J gene: TRBJ1-4; clone size: once; V gene: TRBV15
CDR3 DNA: TGTGCCTGGAGCCTCGGACTAGCCGGAGGTGATGAGCAGTTCTTC; CDR3 protein: CAWSLGLAGGDEQFF; D gene: TRBD2; J gene: TRBJ2-1; clone size: -; V gene: TRBV30
CDR3 DNA: TGTGCTACAAGCGGGACAGGGAGTCCCTACGAGCAGTACTTC; CDR3 protein: CATSGTGSPYEQYF; D gene: TRBD1; J gene: TRBJ2-7; clone size: medium-sized; V gene: TRBV19
CDR3 DNA: TGTGCCAGCAGCTCAATGCTAGGCTATGGCTACACCTTC; CDR3 protein: CASSSMLGYGYTF; D gene: -; J gene: TRBJ1-2; clone size: -; V gene: TRBV9
CDR3 DNA: TGTGCCAGCAGTTATAGCGGGAGTTACTACGAGCAGTACTTC; CDR3 protein: CASSYSGSYYEQYF; D gene: TRBD2; J gene: TRBJ2-7; clone size: -; V gene: TRBV27
CDR3 DNA: TGCGCCAGCAGCCAAACGGGAGGGCCTGGCGAGCAGTACTTC; CDR3 protein: CASSQTGGPGEQYF; D gene: TRBD2; J gene: TRBJ2-7; clone size: -; V gene: TRBV4-3
CDR3 DNA: TGTGCCAGCAGCTCCCTACCCGACGAGCAGTACTTC; CDR3 protein: CASSSLPDEQYF; D gene: -; J gene: TRBJ2-7; clone size: -; V gene: TRBV7-6
CDR3 DNA: TGCAGCGTCCCGTTCAGCTACAATGAGCAGTTCTTC; CDR3 protein: CSVPFSYNEQFF; D gene: -; J gene: TRBJ2-1; clone size: -; V gene: TRBV29-1
CDR3 DNA: TGCGCCAGCAGTTCGGACAGGGAGAACACTGAAGCTTTCTTT; CDR3 protein: CASSSDRENTEAFF; D gene: TRBD1; J gene: TRBJ1-1; clone size: -; V gene: TRBV10-1
CDR3 DNA: TGTGCCAGCAGCTTAGTCCTAAATCCCTTCTACACCTTC; CDR3 protein: CASSLVLNPFYTF; D gene: -; J gene: TRBJ1-2; clone size: -; V gene: TRBV7-9
CDR3 DNA: TGTGCCAGCAGAGCGACCGGAGCGGGATTCTATGAGCAGTTCTTC; CDR3 protein: CASRATGAGFYEQFF; D gene: TRBD2; J gene: TRBJ2-1; clone size: -; V gene: TRBV7-8
CDR3 DNA: TGTGCCAGCAGCCGGGAGGGCCAGGAGGAGCAGTACTTC; CDR3 protein: CASSREGQEEQYF; D gene: TRBD2; J gene: TRBJ2-7; clone size: few; V gene: TRBV13
CDR3 DNA: TGTGCCAGTAGACCATCGACAGGGGCAGCCTACGAGCAGTACTTC; CDR3 protein: CASRPSTGAAYEQYF; D gene: TRBD1; J gene: TRBJ2-7; clone size: -; V gene: TRBV19
CDR3 DNA: TGCGCCAGCAGCCGGTGGACTAGCGGCACAGATACGCAGTATTTT; CDR3 protein: CASSRWTSGTDTQYF; D gene: TRBD2; J gene: TRBJ2-3; clone size: -; V gene: TRBV4-3